These T cell receptor beta chains were read from a single sample in a study of beta chain features in type 1 diabetes. Generated by immunoSEQ multiplex PCR, the TCRdb table keeps only in-frame clones and is missing some. The sample lists almost 350,000 clones; roughly 8% were seen once. What was sequenced was central memory CD4+ T cells from blood. These receptor sequences come from a young woman in good health. Each CDR3 is given with its conserved first and last residue.

15,TRBV19,TRBJ2-1,CASSMFGAGGDEQFF
15,TRBV10-3,-,CAISPGQGATYEQYF
16,TRBV10-3,TRBJ1-6,CAISESARGYNSPLHF
17,TRBV5-1,TRBJ1-2,CASSPAFIRGQGYGYTF
15,TRBV13,TRBJ2-1,CASSLGGRRNNEQFF
13,TRBV5-1,TRBJ2-5,CATKNNLVETQYF
15,TRBV6-4,TRBJ2-7,CASSPLAGGIHEQYF
13,TRBV7-2,TRBJ2-5,CASSLRIRETQYF
13,TRBV7-9,TRBJ1-4,CASRRQAGEKLFF
13,TRBV6-5,TRBJ1-4,CASSTGSNEKLFF
14,TRBV10-3,TRBJ1-2,CAIGGLGSNYGHTF
13,TRBV4-3,TRBJ2-3,CASSQAGTDTQYF
14,TRBV7-9,TRBJ2-7,CASSLPGQGYEQYF
19,TRBV7-2,TRBJ2-7,CASSLVSGVGRLAPYEQYF
11,TRBV20-1,TRBJ2-1,CSAPAYNEQFF
14,TRBV18,TRBJ1-4,CASSPESGRSGLFF
14,TRBV6-6,TRBJ1-5,CASSGYGERQPQHF
12,TRBV12-2,TRBJ2-7,CASPRARQRQYF
12,TRBV28,TRBJ2-5,CASGGSSETQYF
13,TRBV9,TRBJ2-2,CASSAAYRGELFF
13,TRBV6-5,TRBJ1-5,CASSYSRDQPQHF
13,TRBV25-1,TRBJ2-3,CASSPPATDTQYF
13,TRBV19,TRBJ1-1,CASYRDGDTEAFF
15,TRBV6-5,TRBJ1-1,CASRKDRGKYTEAFF
14,TRBV18,TRBJ2-5,CASSPQRGQETQYF
15,TRBV5-1,TRBJ1-1,CASSLGRVGDTEAFF
16,TRBV13,TRBJ2-3,CASSLDGRTSADTQYF
13,TRBV29-1,TRBJ2-3,CSVARLGTDTQYF
16,TRBV2,TRBJ2-7,CTPGTSGKVGSYEQYF
12,TRBV29-1,TRBJ2-1,CSVDGGGLEQFF
13,TRBV6-5,TRBJ2-7,CASSYDGQYEQYF